These 9 T cell receptor beta chains were all obtained from the same sample, sequenced in a study of blood T cell repertoires in COVID-19 (TCRdb year 2020). The library was built by means of the immunoSEQ multiplex PCR assay. TCRdb took over this immuneACCESS table, retaining in-frame rearrangements with V and J assigned. Such tables are incomplete; in checked studies, under half of the missing clones stem from an unresolved V gene, and the remainder is unexplained. This sample holds hundreds of thousands of clones; approximately 87% were observed only once. Roughly 2% of the sample belongs to the ten largest clones. Input material: peripheral blood. All receptors derive from a woman aged 50 to 60 with acute or convalescent COVID-19.

V usage is TRBV5-5 and J usage is TRBJ2-5, with TRBD2 as a possible D gene (6 bases). Trimming pared 6 bases from V and 1 base from J, leaving 19 bases between. The germline V gene has CDR1 SGHKS and CDR2 YYEKEE (reference sequence). The CDR3 covers 16 residues. The CDR3 DNA follows: TGTGCCAGCACTTACGTGGGGGAGGCGGGCCAAGAGACCCAGTACTTC. Its protein is CASTYVGEAGQETQYF.

A few counts support this clone. V and J are TRBV6-1 and TRBJ2-5; 11 nucleotides agree with TRBD2. The V and J ends lost 3 bases and 5 bases, in that order; junction bases with no gene match: 5. Germline values: CDR1 MNHNS, CDR2 SASEGT. The CDR3 totals 15 residues. The DNA for the CDR3 is TGTGCCAGCAGTGAGGTTAGCGGGGGGGCGGAGACCCAGTACTTC. Its translation is CASSEVSGGAETQYF.

Notes on this clone: Other nucleotide sequences in the sample specify the same CDR3. This chain uses TRBV7-2 with TRBJ2-7, with TRBD2 matching over 7 bases. Germline V gene sequence: CDR1 SGHTA, CDR2 FQGNSA. The V gene end was trimmed by 2 bases and the J gene end by 2 bases; junction bases not matched to a gene: 3. The CDR3 has 14 amino acids. As DNA, the CDR3 is TGTGCCAGCAGCTTATCTAGCGGAGCCTACGAGCAGTACTTC. Translation: CASSLSSGAYEQYF.

The chain carries TRBV5-6 and TRBJ2-7; 7 bases fit TRBD2. After removal of 3 bases from V and 7 bases from J, the junction contained 10 bases not matched to a gene. From germline, CDR1 is SGHDT and CDR2 YYEEEE. The CDR3 extends over 14 amino acids. CDR3 sequence reads: CASSSNKRGGEQYF. CDR3 DNA: TGTGCCAGCAGCTCCAACAAGCGGGGCGGTGAGCAGTACTTC.

The V call is TRBV6-5, the J call TRBJ1-1, with D maybe TRBD1 (6 bases). Germline V gene sequence: CDR1 MNHEY, CDR2 SVGAGI. This CDR3 is built from 15 residues. Between the trimmed V and J ends, which lost 5 bases and 0 bases, there was a span of 13 bases. The CDR3 bases are TGTGCCAGCAGTCAATCAGGGGTGGTGAACACTGAAGCTTTCTTT. This translates into CASSQSGVVNTEAFF.

This rearrangement joins TRBV12-3 or TRBV12-4 to TRBJ2-5; D is ambiguous. The germline V and J ends were trimmed by 5 bases and 1 base, with 8 bases remaining between them. The CDR3 runs to 13 residues. The CDR3 protein is CASSPPGQETQYF. In DNA, the CDR3 is TGTGCCAGCAGTCCCCCCGGCCAAGAGACCCAGTACTTC.

This clone was picked up one time. The rearrangement links TRBV6-5 to TRBJ1-2, with 7 bases lining up with TRBD1. CDR1 MNHEY and CDR2 SVGAGI come from the germline V gene. The length of the CDR3 is 12 residues. Losses at the gene ends were 10 bases for V and 4 bases for J; bases not matched to a gene: 6. The CDR3 here is CATMTGIYGYTF. DNA for the CDR3: TGTGCCACGATGACAGGGATCTATGGCTACACCTTC.

V is TRBV19 and J is TRBJ2-5; 10 nucleotides line up with TRBD1. V gave up 5 bases and J gave up 2 bases; unmatched junction bases: 2. CDR1 LNHDA and CDR2 SQIVND come from the germline V gene (reference sequence). The CDR3 has 14 amino acids. CDR3 coding DNA: TGTGCCAGTAGTCCGGACAGGGGGCAAGAGACCCAGTACTTC. Translated, it gives CASSPDRGQETQYF.

This clone was detected only once. Other DNA sequences in the same sample also yield this CDR3. The V and J genes are TRBV4-2 and TRBJ1-1; D may be TRBD1 (5 bases). The CDR3 runs to 15 residues. Per the germline V gene, CDR1 is LGHNA and CDR2 is YNFKEQ. Trimming removed 0 bases at V and 1 base at J, with 9 bases between. CDR3 residues: CASSQDRGRNTEAFF. CDR3 bases: TGTGCCAGCAGCCAAGATCGGGGGAGGAACACTGAAGCTTTCTTT.